The source of this T cell receptor (beta chain) is a study of cytomegalovirus exposure and HLA in healthy donors. Notes on the study in general: Earlier analysis yielded a pattern in which most TCR beta V segments were productive about 90% or about 30% of the time. Later on, an analysis showed TCR association rates differing by HLA locus, with DRB1 the most and HLA-C the fewest.

In regard to this clone: The antigen is undetermined.

PCR involved 60 Vbeta and 13 Jbeta primers. Some clones are missing from TCRdb's copy, which holds only in-frame ones; the method was immunoSEQ multiplex PCR. Of tens of thousands of clones in the sample, about two thirds were seen once. The source material was PBMCs. The source of this sequence is a woman in her forties in good health and CMV-seropositive.

Here the CDR3 DNA reads TGTGCCAGCAGCTTGGATGGGGCCACAGAGACCCAGTACTTC. The encoded protein is CASSLDGATETQYF. This rearrangement joins TRBV5-4 to TRBJ2-5; D is perhaps TRBD1 (5 bases). The CDR3 runs to 14 residues. V was pared by 0 bases and J by 4 bases, with 10 bases between. CDR1 is SGHNT, CDR2 YYREEE, per germline (reference sequence).